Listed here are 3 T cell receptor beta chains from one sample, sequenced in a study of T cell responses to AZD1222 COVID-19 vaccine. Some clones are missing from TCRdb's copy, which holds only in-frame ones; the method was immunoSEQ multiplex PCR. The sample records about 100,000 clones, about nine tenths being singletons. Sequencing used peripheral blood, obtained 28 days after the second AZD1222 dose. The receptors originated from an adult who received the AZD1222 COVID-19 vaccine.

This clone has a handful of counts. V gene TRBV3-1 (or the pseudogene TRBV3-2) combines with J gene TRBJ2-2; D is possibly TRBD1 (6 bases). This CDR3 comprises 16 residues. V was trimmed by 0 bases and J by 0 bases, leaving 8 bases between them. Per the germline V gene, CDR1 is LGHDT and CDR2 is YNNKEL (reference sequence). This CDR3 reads CASSQEGAANTGELFF. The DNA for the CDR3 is TGTGCCAGCAGCCAAGAGGGGGCAGCGAACACCGGGGAGCTGTTTTTT.

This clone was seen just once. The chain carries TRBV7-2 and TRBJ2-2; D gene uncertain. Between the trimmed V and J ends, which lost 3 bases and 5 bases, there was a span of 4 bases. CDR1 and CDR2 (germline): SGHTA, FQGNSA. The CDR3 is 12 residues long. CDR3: CASSFVTGELFF. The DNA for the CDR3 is TGTGCCAGCAGCTTTGTGACCGGGGAGCTGTTTTTT.

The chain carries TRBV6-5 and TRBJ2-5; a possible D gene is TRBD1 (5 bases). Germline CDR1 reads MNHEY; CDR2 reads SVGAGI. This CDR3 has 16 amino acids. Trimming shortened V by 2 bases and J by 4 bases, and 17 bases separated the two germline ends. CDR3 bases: TGTGCCAGCAGTTACAAACCGGGTAGGGGCGCAGAGACCCAGTACTTC. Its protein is CASSYKPGRGAETQYF.